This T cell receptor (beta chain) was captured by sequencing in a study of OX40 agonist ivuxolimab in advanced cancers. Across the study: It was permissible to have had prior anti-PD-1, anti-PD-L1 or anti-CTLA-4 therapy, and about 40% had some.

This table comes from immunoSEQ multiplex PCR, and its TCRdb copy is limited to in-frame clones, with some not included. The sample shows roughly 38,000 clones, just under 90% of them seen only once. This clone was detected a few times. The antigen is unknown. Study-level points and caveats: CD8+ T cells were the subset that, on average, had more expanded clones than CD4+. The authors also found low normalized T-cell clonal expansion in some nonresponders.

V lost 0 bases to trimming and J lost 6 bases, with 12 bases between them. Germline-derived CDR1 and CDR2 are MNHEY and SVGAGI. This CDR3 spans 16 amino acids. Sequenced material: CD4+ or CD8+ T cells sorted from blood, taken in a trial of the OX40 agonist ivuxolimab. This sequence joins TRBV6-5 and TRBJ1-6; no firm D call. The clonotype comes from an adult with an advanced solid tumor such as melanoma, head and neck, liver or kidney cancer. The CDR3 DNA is TGTGCCAGCAGTTACTCGAAGACCCTGCCTAATTCACCCCTCCACTTT. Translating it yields CASSYSKTLPNSPLHF.